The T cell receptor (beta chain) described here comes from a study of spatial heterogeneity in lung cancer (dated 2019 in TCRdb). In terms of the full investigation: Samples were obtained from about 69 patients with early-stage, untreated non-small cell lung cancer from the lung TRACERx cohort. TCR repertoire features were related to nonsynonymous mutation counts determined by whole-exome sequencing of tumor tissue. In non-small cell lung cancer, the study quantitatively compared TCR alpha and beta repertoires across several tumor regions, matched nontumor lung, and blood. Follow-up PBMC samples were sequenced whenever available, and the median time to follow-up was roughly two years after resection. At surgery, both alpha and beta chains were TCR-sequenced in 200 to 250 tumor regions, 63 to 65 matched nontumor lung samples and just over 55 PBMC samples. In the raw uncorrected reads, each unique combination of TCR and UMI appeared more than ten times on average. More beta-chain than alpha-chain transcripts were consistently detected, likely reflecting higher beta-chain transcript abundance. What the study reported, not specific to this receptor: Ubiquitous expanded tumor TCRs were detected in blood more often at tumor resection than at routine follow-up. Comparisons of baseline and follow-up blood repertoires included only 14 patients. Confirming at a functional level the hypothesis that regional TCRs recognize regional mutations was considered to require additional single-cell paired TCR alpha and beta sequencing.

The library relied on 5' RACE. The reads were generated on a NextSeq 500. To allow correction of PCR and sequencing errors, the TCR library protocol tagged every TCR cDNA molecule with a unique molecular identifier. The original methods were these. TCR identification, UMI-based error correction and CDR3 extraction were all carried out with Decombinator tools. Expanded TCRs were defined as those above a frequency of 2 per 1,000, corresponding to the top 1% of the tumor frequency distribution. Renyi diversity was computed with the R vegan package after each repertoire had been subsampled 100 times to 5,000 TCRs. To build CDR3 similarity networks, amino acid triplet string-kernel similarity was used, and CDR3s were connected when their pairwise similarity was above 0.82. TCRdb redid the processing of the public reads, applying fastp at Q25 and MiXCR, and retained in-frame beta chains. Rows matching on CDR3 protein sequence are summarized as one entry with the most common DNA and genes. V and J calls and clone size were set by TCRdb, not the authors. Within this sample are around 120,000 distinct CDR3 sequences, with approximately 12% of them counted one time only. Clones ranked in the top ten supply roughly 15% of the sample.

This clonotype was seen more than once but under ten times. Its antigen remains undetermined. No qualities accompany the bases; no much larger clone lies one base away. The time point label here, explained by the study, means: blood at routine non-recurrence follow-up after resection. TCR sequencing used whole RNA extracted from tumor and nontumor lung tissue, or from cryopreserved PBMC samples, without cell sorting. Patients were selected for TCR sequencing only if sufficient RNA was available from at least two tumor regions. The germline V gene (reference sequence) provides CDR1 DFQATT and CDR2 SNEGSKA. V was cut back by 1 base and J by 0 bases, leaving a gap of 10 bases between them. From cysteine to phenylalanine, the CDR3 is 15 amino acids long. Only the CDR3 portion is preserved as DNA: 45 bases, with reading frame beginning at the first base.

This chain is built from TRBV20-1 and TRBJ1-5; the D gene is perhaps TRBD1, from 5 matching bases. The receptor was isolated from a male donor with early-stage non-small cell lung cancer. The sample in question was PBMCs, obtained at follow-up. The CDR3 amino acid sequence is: CSARGGQYSNQPQHF. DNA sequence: TGCAGTGCTAGAGGCGGACAATATAGCAATCAGCCCCAGCATTTT.